One T cell receptor (beta chain) is described in this entry. This clonotype was recorded a few times. The antigen it recognizes is unknown. One base away there is no much larger clone; base qualities are not given. These data belong to a study of T cells after yellow fever vaccination (dated by TCRdb to the late 2010s). Notes on the research overall: The SMART-Seq v4 Ultra Low Input RNA kit was used to prepare libraries from fractions with low cell numbers. To follow T-cell clones before and after primary and booster YFV17D yellow fever vaccination, bulk TCR alpha and beta repertoires were sequenced over time. Two healthy male donors, one aged 18 to 29 and one aged 30 to 40 years, were included in the cohort. Blood was drawn at multiple timepoints before and after primary and secondary immunization, with bulk PBMC replicates and cell subsets isolated.

TCR cDNA was synthesized by 5'RACE template switching, through which a universal primer site and unique molecular identifiers were introduced. Priming of cDNA synthesis was performed from both the TCR alpha and TCR beta constant segments. Libraries were amplified in two PCR steps, with sample barcodes and sequencing adapters added in the second step. Libraries were sequenced on Illumina HiSeq 2500 (2x100 bp) or NovaSeq (2x150 bp). Under the source paper's analysis protocol: MIGEC was used to demultiplex reads and collapse the reads into UMI consensus sequences, and MiXCR was used for V(D)J alignment. Vaccine-responding clonotypes were defined with edgeR using replicate PBMC samples, requiring FDR below 0.01 and a log2 fold change above 5 up to day 15. Bulk clonotypes were assigned CD4 or CD8 identity according to which sequenced CD4 or CD8 repertoire held them at higher abundance. Using fastp trimming at Q25 and MiXCR clonotype assembly, TCRdb reanalyzed the public sequencing data and kept in-frame beta chains. Duplicate CDR3 protein sequences are folded into a single record with the most common DNA and genes. TCRdb, not the authors, supplied the V and J calls. A total of some 670,000 distinct CDR3 sequences appear in this sample, approximately 13% of them only once. Of the sample, about 16% falls within the top ten clones.

Summary of the overall study and its limitations: Because only a couple of donors were included in the study, the extent to which the findings can be generalized is limited. Computational filtering was needed because FACS-sorted repertoires could contain abundant contaminating clonotypes from the bulk population. After the booster, most of the clones that had expanded following primary vaccination were detected again (almost 98% of CD4 and roughly nine tenths of CD8), which suggests that memory was broadly maintained. A small fraction of clonotypes appeared in both the CD4 and CD8 compartments, likely as a result of convergent recombination. The secondary T-cell response was weaker than the primary response but faster, peaking on day 5 instead of day 15.

The CDR3 measures 13 amino acids from cysteine to phenylalanine. Solely the CDR3 DNA is kept, with 39 bases framed from the first base. The germline V gene (reference sequence) gives CDR1 as SEHNR and CDR2 as FQNEAQ. V loses 8 bases, J loses 5 bases, and the germline ends lie 15 bases apart. The sample's treatment or condition, from its label and the paper: live attenuated yellow fever vaccine strain. Two biological replicates of bulk PBMCs were collected at each blood-draw timepoint. PBMCs were isolated from peripheral blood using a standard Ficoll-Paque protocol. TriZol was used to extract RNA from bulk PBMCs, from CD4 and CD8 fractions, and from dextramer-positive and dextramer-negative fractions.

This sample comprised PBMCs, obtained on the day of the yellow fever booster vaccination. The receptor was isolated from a man aged 25 to 40 who received the YFV17D yellow fever vaccine. The chain links TRBV7-9 with TRBJ2-5; no D gene can be assigned with confidence. The CDR3 region: CASAPPSDETQYF. The DNA sequence follows: TGTGCCAGCGCCCCCCCCAGCGATGAGACCCAGTACTTC.